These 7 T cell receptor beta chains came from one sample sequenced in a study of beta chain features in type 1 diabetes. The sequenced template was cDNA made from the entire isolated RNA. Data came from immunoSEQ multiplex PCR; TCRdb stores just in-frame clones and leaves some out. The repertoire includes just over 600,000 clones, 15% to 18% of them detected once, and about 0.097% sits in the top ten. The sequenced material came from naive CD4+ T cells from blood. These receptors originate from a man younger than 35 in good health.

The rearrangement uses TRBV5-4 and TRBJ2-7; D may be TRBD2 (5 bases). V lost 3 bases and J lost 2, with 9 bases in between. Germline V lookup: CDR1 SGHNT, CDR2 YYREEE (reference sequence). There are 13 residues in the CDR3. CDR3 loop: CASSSAGAYEQYF. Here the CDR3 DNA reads TGTGCCAGCAGCTCCGCCGGGGCCTACGAGCAGTACTTC.

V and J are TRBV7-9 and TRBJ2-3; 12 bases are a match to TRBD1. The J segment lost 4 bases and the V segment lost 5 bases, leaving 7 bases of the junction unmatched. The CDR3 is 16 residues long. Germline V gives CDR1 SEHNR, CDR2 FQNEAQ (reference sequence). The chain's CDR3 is CASSLMGQGAADTQYF. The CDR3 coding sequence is TGTGCCAGCAGCCTGATGGGACAGGGGGCTGCAGATACGCAGTATTTT. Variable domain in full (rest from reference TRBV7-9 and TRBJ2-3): DTGVSQNPRHKITKRGQNVTFRCDPISEHNRLYWYRQTLGQGPEFLTYFQNEAQLEKSRLLSDRFSAERPKGSFSTLEIQRTEQGDSAMYLCASSLMGQGAADTQYFGPGTRLTVL.

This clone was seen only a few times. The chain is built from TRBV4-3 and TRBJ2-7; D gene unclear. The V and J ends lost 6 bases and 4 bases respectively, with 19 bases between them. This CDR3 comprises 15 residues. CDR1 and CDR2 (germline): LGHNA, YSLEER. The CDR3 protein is CASSKGPGSTYEQYF. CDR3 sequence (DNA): TGCGCCAGCAGTAAGGGCCCCGGATCCACATACGAGCAGTACTTC.

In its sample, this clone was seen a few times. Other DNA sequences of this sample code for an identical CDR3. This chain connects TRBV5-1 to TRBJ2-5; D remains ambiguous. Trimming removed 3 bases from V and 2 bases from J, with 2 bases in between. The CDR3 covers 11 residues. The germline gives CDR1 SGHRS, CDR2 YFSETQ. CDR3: CASSSQETQYF. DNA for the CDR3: TGCGCCAGCAGCTCACAAGAGACCCAGTACTTC.

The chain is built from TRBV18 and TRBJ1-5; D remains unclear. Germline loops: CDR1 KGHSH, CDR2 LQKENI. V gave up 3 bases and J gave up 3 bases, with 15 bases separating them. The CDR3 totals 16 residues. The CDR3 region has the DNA TGTGCCAGCTCACCGGGTCGGGGAGACCTCAATCAGCCCCAGCATTTT. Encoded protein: CASSPGRGDLNQPQHF. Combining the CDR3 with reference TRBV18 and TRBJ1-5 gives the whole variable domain NAGVMQNPRHLVRRRGQEARLRCSPMKGHSHVYWYRQLPEEGLKFMVYLQKENIIDESGMPKERFSAEFPKEGPSILRIQQVVRGDSAAYFCASSPGRGDLNQPQHFGDGTRLSIL.

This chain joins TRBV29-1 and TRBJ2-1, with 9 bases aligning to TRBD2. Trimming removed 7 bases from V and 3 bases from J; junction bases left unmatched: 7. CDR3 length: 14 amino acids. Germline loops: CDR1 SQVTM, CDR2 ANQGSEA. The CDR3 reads CSAVAGAFYNEQFF. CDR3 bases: TGCAGCGCTGTAGCGGGAGCGTTCTACAATGAGCAGTTCTTC.

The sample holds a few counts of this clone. The CDR3 protein is CSVPGGRSGANVLTF. The CDR3 DNA is TGCAGCGTCCCGGGGGGGCGATCTGGGGCCAACGTCCTGACTTTC. The rearrangement links TRBV29-1 to TRBJ2-6; TRBD2 agrees at 8 bases. With V trimmed by 6 bases and J by 1 base, 5 bases remained unmatched. Per the germline V gene, CDR1 is SQVTM and CDR2 is ANQGSEA. The CDR3 is 15 residues long.